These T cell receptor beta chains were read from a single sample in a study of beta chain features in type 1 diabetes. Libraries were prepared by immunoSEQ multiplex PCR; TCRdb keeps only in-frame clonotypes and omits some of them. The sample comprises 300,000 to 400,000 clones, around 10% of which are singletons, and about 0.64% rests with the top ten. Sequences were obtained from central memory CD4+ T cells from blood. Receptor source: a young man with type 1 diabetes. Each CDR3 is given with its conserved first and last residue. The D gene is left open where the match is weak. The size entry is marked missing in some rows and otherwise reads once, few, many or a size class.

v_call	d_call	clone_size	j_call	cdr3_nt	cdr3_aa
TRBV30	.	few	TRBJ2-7	TGTGCCTGGACTTACCAGGGTCCCGGTTACGAGCAGTACTTC	CAWTYQGPGYEQYF
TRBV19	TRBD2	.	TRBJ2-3	TGTGCCAGTAGTGCCCGCGTGGCGGGAGGTGGAGCAGATACGCAGTATTTT	CASSARVAGGGADTQYF
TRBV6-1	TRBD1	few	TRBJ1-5	TGTGCCAGCCGGACAGGGGGTAGCAATCAGCCCCAGCATTTT	CASRTGGSNQPQHF
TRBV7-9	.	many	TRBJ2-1	TGTGCCAGCAGCTCCCCCCTAGAAAGGGGGAATGAGCAGTTCTTC	CASSSPLERGNEQFF
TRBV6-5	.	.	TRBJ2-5	TGTGCCATCAGTGCGGGCCCTCAAGAGACCCAGTACTTC	CAISAGPQETQYF
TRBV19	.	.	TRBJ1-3	TGTGCCAGTAGTTTATACCCACCCACCGAGGGAAATCCTGGAAACACCATATATTTT	CASSLYPPTEGNPGNTIYF
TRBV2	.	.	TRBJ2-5	TGTGCCAGCAGGGCACAAGAGACCCAGTACTTC	CASRAQETQYF
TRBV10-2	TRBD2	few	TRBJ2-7	TGCGCCAGCAGTGGAGGCCTAGCGGGTTCCTACGAGCAGTACTTC	CASSGGLAGSYEQYF
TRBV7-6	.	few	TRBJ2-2	TGTGCCAGCAGCTTATCGGAGTCCGGGGAGCTGTTTTTT	CASSLSESGELFF
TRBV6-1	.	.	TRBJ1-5	TGTGCCAGCAGCGAGAAAGGACCTGAGAATCAGCCCCAGCATTTT	CASSEKGPENQPQHF
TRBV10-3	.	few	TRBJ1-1	TGTGCCATCACTACGACAGGAGGGACTGAAGCTTTCTTT	CAITTTGGTEAFF
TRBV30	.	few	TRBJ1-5	TGTGCCTGGAGCCCTTGGGGGGAGAGGGAAGAGGGCAATCAGCCCCAGCATTTT	CAWSPWGEREEGNQPQHF
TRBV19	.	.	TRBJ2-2	TGTGCCAGTAGCCACATCAGGGGCTCTAACACCGGGGAGCTGTTTTTT	CASSHIRGSNTGELFF
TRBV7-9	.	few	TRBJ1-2	TGTGCCATCCAACAGGGAGATTATGGCTACACCTTC	CAIQQGDYGYTF
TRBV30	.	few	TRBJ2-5	TGTGCCTGGAGTCCGACAGTTGCCGAGACCCAGTACTTC	CAWSPTVAETQYF
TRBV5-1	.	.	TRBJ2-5	TGCGCCAGCAGCTTGTCGGGACAAGAGACCCAGTACTTC	CASSLSGQETQYF
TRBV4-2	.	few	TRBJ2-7	TGTGCCAGCAGCCAAGATGGGACTGGGGGGCTCGAGCAGTACTTC	CASSQDGTGGLEQYF
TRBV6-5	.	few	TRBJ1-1	TGTGCCAGCAGTTACTCCCTGAGGAGGGAAGCTTTCTTT	CASSYSLRREAFF
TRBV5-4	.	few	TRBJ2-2	TGTGCCAGCAACCCCGAGGGGGACACCGGGGAGCTGTTTTTT	CASNPEGDTGELFF
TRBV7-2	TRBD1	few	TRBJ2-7	TGTGCCAGCAGCTCGACCGGACAGGCCTACGAGCAGTACTTC	CASSSTGQAYEQYF
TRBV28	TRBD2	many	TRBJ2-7	TGTGCCAGCAGTATTGCAGCGGGAGGGCCCCCCGAGCAGTACTTC	CASSIAAGGPPEQYF
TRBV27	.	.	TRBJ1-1	TGTGCCAGCAGAAAGAGGGGGGAGAACACTGAAGCTTTCTTT	CASRKRGENTEAFF
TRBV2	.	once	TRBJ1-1	TGTGCCAGCAGTGTCGCGGGTGAAACTGAAGCTTTCTTT	CASSVAGETEAFF
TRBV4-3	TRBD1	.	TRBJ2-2	TGCGCCAGCAGCCAAGGGGGGCCGGGACAGGGAACCGGGGAGCTGTTTTTT	CASSQGGPGQGTGELFF
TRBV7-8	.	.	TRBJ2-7	TGTGCCAGCAGCTTACCTGGACAGTACTACGAGCAGTACTTC	CASSLPGQYYEQYF
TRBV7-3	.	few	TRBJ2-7	TGTGCCAGCAGCGGAGGGGTGACAGCGTTCGAGCAGTACTTC	CASSGGVTAFEQYF
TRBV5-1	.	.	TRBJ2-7	TGCGCCAGCAGCGATGTTGGGGCTAAAGAGTACGAGCAGTACTTC	CASSDVGAKEYEQYF
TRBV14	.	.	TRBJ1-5	TGTGCCAGCAGCCAAGGGTCCCGTCCCCAGCATTTT	CASSQGSRPQHF
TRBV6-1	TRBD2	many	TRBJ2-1	TGTGCCAGCAGGCCGGGACTAGCTTACAATGAGCAGTTCTTC	CASRPGLAYNEQFF
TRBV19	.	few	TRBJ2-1	TGTGCCAGTAGTATGCGAGCGGGCAACTCCTACAATGAGCAGTTCTTC	CASSMRAGNSYNEQFF
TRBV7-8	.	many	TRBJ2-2	TGTGCCAGCAGCCAAGACTGGACGACCGGGGAGCTGTTTTTT	CASSQDWTTGELFF
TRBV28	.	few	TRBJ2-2	TGTGCCAGCAGTTCCCATCAGACCGGGGAGCTGTTTTTT	CASSSHQTGELFF
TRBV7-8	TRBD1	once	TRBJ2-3	TGTGCCAGCAGCCCTTTTGGACAGGGCACAGATACGCAGTATTTT	CASSPFGQGTDTQYF
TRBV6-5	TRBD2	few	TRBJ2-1	TGTGCCAGCAGTTACTCAATTGGGCTAGCGGGTAATGAGCAGTTCTTC	CASSYSIGLAGNEQFF
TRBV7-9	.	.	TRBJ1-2	TGTGCCAGCAGCTATGACAGGCGTCGCGGAGGCTACACCTTC	CASSYDRRRGGYTF
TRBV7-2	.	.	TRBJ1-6	TGTGCCAGCAGCCAGAATTCACCCCTCCACTTT	CASSQNSPLHF
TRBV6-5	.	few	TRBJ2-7	TGTGCCAGCGGGAGTCAGGAGCCCTGGTACTTC	CASGSQEPWYF
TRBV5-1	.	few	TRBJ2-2	TGCGCCAGCAGCGGGACGTGGAACACCGGGGAGCTGTTTTTT	CASSGTWNTGELFF
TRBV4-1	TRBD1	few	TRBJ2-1	TGCGCCAGCAGCCAAGGGACAGGGTACGGCGGCCTTAATGAGCAGTTCTTC	CASSQGTGYGGLNEQFF
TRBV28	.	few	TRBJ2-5	TGTGCCAGCAGTTTCCCAAATACCCAAGAGACCCAGTACTTC	CASSFPNTQETQYF
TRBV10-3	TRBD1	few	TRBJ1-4	TGTGCCATCAGGGTGGGACAGGGGGCCGGAAAACTGTTTTTT	CAIRVGQGAGKLFF
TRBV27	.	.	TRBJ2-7	TGTGCCAGCAGTCGTCCCAGCGGCGAGCAGTACTTC	CASSRPSGEQYF
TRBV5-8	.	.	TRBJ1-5	TGTGCCAGCAGCTTGGGTACAGGCCATCAGCCCCAGCATTTT	CASSLGTGHQPQHF
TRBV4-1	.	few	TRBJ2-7	TGCGCCAGCAGCCAAGATCTCCAGGGGATCTACGAGCAGTACTTC	CASSQDLQGIYEQYF